The rows below give T cell receptor beta chains drawn from one sample of a study of Ad26.COV2.S vaccination and SARS-CoV-2 variants. Profiled with immunoSEQ multiplex PCR; TCRdb holds only in-frame clones, not every one. Here the sample spans about 410,000 clones, roughly nine tenths being singletons. The starting material was peripheral blood, obtained in a trial of Ad26.COV2.S vaccine versus placebo. The receptor set was obtained from a person between 18 and 65 years old who received the Ad26.COV2.S COVID-19 vaccine or a placebo. The CDR3 runs from the conserved cysteine through the conserved F or W. Each record gives: V gene, clone size, D gene, J gene, CDR3 DNA, CDR3 protein. D genes are given only for firm matches. Size values are once, few and many counts, or a class for expanded clones, and some rows have none.

TRBV27	-	TRBD1	TRBJ1-2	TGTGCCAGCAGTCTGGGACAGCACTATGGCTACACCTTC	CASSLGQHYGYTF
TRBV10-1	-	TRBD1	TRBJ2-5	TGCGCCAGCAGTGAGTCGGGCAGGGGGCCTGAGACCCAGTACTTC	CASSESGRGPETQYF
TRBV7-9	-	TRBD1	TRBJ2-5	TGTGCCAGCAGCTTAGGGGCTCATGGGGACAGATTTTTGGAGACCCAGTACTTC	CASSLGAHGDRFLETQYF
TRBV27	-	TRBD2	TRBJ2-1	TGTGCCAGCAGTTTCGGACTAGCGGCTTACAATGAGCAGTTCTTC	CASSFGLAAYNEQFF
TRBV6-5	-	-	TRBJ1-6	TGTGCCAGCAGTTCCAGTGCCTATAATTCACCCCTCCACTTT	CASSSSAYNSPLHF
TRBV9	-	TRBD1	TRBJ1-2	TGTGCCAGCAGCGGACAGGGTGAAGGCTACACCTTC	CASSGQGEGYTF
TRBV2	-	-	TRBJ2-3	TGTGCCAGCAGTTCCGGGACAACCCCATTCACAGATACGCAGTATTTT	CASSSGTTPFTDTQYF
TRBV3-1/TRBV3-2	once	TRBD1	TRBJ1-5	TGTGCCAGCAGCCAAGGGACAGGCGGAGGTCAGCCCCAGCATTTT	CASSQGTGGGQPQHF
TRBV5-4	-	TRBD1	TRBJ2-3	TGTGCCAGCAGTTTAAGAGCCGGGACAGGCCACGATACGCAGTATTTT	CASSLRAGTGHDTQYF
TRBV11-2	-	TRBD1	TRBJ1-2	TGTGCCAGCAGCTACCATGGAGACAGGGGGAACTATGGCTACACCTTC	CASSYHGDRGNYGYTF
TRBV5-6	-	-	TRBJ1-5	TGTGCCAGCAGCTTGGGAGGGGGGCTAGAGCCCCAGCATTTT	CASSLGGGLEPQHF
TRBV29-1	-	-	TRBJ1-1	TGCAGCGTTGCGACGAGGACAGTGATGAACACTGAAGCTTTCTTT	CSVATRTVMNTEAFF
TRBV6-5	-	-	TRBJ1-4	TGTGCCAGCGATAGGCTAGTAAATGAAAAACTGTTTTTT	CASDRLVNEKLFF
TRBV18	-	-	TRBJ1-3	TGTGCCAGCTCGGCGGACAGCGGATCCGGAAACACCATATATTTT	CASSADSGSGNTIYF
TRBV5-1	-	-	TRBJ1-3	TGCGCCAGCAAACCAGGGCGGTCGGAAAACACCATATATTTT	CASKPGRSENTIYF
TRBV27	-	TRBD1	TRBJ1-6	TGTGCCAGCAGCTTCACTTCGGGGACAGGGGACTTTAGCTCCTATAATTCACCCCTCCACTTT	CASSFTSGTGDFSSYNSPLHF
TRBV19	few	TRBD1	TRBJ1-5	TGTGCCAGTAGATTGGGACAGTATAGCAATCAGCCCCAGCATTTT	CASRLGQYSNQPQHF
TRBV10-3	few	TRBD2	TRBJ2-3	TGTGCCATCAGTGCCCAGCGGGGGGGCCACGATACGCAGTATTTT	CAISAQRGGHDTQYF
TRBV5-6	-	TRBD1	TRBJ1-2	TGTGCCAGCAGCCAGGACAGGGCCGAAGGCTACACCTTC	CASSQDRAEGYTF
TRBV27	-	-	TRBJ2-2	TGTGCCAGCAGTTTATGGTACATTCGGGGCGCGAACACCGGGGAGCTGTTTTTT	CASSLWYIRGANTGELFF
TRBV10-1	many	TRBD2	TRBJ2-7	TGCGCCAGCAGCGCCGGGACTAGAAACGAGCAGTACTTC	CASSAGTRNEQYF
TRBV28	-	-	TRBJ1-5	TGTGCCAGCAGTTTAATCCCAGGATATAGCAATCAGCCCCAGCATTTT	CASSLIPGYSNQPQHF
TRBV21-1	-	-	TRBJ1-2	TGTGCCAGCAGCGCCCGACAGGGGGCCGGGCCCGGCGGCTACACCTTC	CASSARQGAGPGGYTF
TRBV30	-	-	TRBJ1-2	TGTGCCTGGAGTCATGGGACGGGAGAGCTAGAAATGAGAGGCTACACCTTC	CAWSHGTGELEMRGYTF
TRBV5-1	-	-	TRBJ2-3	TGCGCCAGCAGGGGTAGCGTGAGCACAGATACGCAGTATTTT	CASRGSVSTDTQYF
TRBV19	-	TRBD1	TRBJ1-1	TGTGCCAGTAGTATAGGAGAACAGGGGGCCCGGACTGAAGCTTTCTTT	CASSIGEQGARTEAFF
TRBV10-3	-	TRBD2	TRBJ2-2	TGTGCCACGCGCACGGGGGGTTTTAACACCGGGGAGCTGTTTTTT	CATRTGGFNTGELFF
TRBV7-2	-	-	TRBJ2-6	TGTGCCAGCAGCATTTTAGGGGGGTCCGTTCCTGGGGCCAACGTCCTGACTTTC	CASSILGGSVPGANVLTF
TRBV10-3	-	-	TRBJ1-1	TGTGCCATCAGAGTGACGGAGGGGTCCGGGAACACTGAAGCTTTCTTT	CAIRVTEGSGNTEAFF
TRBV12-3/TRBV12-4	many	-	TRBJ2-5	TGTGCCAGCAGCCGCAGTGGCCCAGAGACCCAGTACTTC	CASSRSGPETQYF
TRBV9	-	-	TRBJ2-3	TGTGCCAGCAGCGTAGGGGGGCCAGATACGCAGTATTTT	CASSVGGPDTQYF
TRBV5-8	-	TRBD1	TRBJ1-2	TGTGCCAGCAGCTTGTCGACAGGGTTAATCTATGGCTACACCTTC	CASSLSTGLIYGYTF
TRBV3-1/TRBV3-2	-	-	TRBJ1-6	TGTGCCAGCAGCCAGGAATCGGGAGTTAATTCACCCCTCCACTTT	CASSQESGVNSPLHF
TRBV11-2	-	TRBD2	TRBJ2-1	TGTGCCAGCAGCTCCCAGCTAGCGGGGGTGAGAAATGAGCAGTTCTTC	CASSSQLAGVRNEQFF
TRBV18	once	TRBD1	TRBJ1-2	TGTGCCAGCTCACCTGGCGTTGGCAGGGGGCCAACTAACTATGGCTACACCTTC	CASSPGVGRGPTNYGYTF
TRBV5-8	-	-	TRBJ1-4	TGTGCCAGCAGCTTGGAGGGGGGGAATGAAAAACTGTTTTTT	CASSLEGGNEKLFF
TRBV19	-	-	TRBJ1-1	TGTGCCAGTAGTAGTTCGACGGACGGAAGGACTGAAGCTTTCTTT	CASSSSTDGRTEAFF
TRBV14	-	-	TRBJ2-3	TGTGCCAGCAGCCAATGGACCGGCACAGATACGCAGTATTTT	CASSQWTGTDTQYF